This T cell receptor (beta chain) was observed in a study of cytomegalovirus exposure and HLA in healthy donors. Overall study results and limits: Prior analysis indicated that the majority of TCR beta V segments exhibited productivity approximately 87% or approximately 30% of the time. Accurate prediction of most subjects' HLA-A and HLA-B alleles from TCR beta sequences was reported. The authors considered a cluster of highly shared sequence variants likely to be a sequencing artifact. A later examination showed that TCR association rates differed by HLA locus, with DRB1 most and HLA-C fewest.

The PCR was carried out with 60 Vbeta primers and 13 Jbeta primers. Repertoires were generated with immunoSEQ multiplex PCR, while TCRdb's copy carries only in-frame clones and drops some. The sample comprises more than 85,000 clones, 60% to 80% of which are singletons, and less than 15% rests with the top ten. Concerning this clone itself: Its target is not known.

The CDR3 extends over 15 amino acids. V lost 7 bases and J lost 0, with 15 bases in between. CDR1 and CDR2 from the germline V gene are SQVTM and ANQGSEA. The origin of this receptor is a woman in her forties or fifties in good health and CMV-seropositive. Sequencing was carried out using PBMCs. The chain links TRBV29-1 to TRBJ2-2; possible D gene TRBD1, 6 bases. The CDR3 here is CSARKDSSNTGELFF. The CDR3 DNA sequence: TGCAGCGCCCGAAAGGACAGTTCGAACACCGGGGAGCTGTTTTTT.